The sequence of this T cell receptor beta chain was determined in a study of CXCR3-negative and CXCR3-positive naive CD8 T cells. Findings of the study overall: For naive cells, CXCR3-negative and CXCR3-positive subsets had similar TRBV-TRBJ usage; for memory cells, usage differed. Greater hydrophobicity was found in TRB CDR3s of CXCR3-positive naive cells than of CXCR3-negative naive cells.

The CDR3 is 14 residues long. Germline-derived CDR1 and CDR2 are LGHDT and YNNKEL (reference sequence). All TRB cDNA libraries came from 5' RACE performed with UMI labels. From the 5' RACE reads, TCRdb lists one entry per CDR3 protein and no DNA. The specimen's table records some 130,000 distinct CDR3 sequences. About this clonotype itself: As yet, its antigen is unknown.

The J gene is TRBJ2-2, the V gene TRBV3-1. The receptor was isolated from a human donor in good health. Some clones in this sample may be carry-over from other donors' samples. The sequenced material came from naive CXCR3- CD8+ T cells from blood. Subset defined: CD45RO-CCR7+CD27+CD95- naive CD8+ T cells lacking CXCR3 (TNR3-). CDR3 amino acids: CASSQDAGTGELFF. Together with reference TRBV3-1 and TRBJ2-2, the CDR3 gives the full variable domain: DTAVSQTPKYLVTQMGNDKSIKCEQNLGHDTMYWYKQDSKKFLKIMFSYNNKELIINETVPNRFSPKSPDKAHLNLHINSLELGDSAVYFCASSQDAGTGELFFGEGSRLTVL.